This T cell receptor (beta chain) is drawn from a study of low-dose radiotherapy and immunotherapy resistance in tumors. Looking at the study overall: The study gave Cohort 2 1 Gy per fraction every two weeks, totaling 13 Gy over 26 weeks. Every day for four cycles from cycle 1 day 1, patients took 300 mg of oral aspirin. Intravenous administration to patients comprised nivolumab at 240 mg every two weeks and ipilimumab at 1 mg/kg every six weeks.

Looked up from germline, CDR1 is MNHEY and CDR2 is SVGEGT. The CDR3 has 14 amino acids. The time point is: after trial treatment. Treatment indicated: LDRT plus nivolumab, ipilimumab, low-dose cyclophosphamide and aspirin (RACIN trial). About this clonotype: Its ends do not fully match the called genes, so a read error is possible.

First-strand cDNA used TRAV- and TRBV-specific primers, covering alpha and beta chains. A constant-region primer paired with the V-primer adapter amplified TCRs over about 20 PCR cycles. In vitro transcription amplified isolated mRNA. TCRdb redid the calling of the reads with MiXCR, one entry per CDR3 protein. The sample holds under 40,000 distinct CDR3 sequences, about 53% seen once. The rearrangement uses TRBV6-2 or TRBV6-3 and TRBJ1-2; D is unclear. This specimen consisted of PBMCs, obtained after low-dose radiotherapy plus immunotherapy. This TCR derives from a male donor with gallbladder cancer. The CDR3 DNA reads TGTGCCAGCAGTCACTCGAGTGGGCGGTTTGGCTACACCTTC. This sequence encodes CASSHSSGRFGYTF.